One and the same sample provided the 13 T cell receptor beta chains below, sequenced in a study of T cells in women clearing cervical HPV infection. Sequenced by immunoSEQ multiplex PCR; TCRdb stores in-frame clones only, minus some. Recorded for this sample: 30,000 or so clones. Material: blood buffy coat. The receptor set was obtained from a woman aged 18-69 years with a cervical HPV16 infection that either progressed to CIN3+ or cleared (not recorded which).

With respect to this clone: The read gets to within 3 residues of the CDR3 end, and the germline J gene fills in the rest. This sequence joins TRBV5-6 and TRBJ1-5; 7 nucleotides line up with TRBD1. J lost 4 bases, V lost 4 bases, and 8 bases had no gene match. Per germline, CDR1 SGHDT and CDR2 YYEEEE. The CDR3 runs to 15 residues. CDR3 protein: CASSPNRGGNQPQHF. Incomplete CDR3 DNA: TGTGCCAGCAGCCCCAACAGGGGCGGTAATCAGCCC.

Turning to this clone: With the read ending 3 residues before the CDR3 end, the germline J gene is used to fill in that end. The V and J genes are TRBV5-5 and TRBJ1-5; no reliable D call. CDR3 length: 14 residues. CDR1 is SGHKS and CDR2 is YYEKEE in the germline V gene (reference sequence). The germline V and J ends were trimmed by 5 bases and 3 bases, with 12 bases remaining between them. Partial CDR3 DNA: TGTGCCAGCAGTCGCGGGTGGGACAATCAGCCC. As protein: CASSRGWDNQP. The full CDR3 protein is CASSRGWDNQPQHF.

With regard to this clone: Coverage ceases 3 residues before the CDR3 finishes, and the germline J gene fills in the end. The chain combines TRBV5-1 with TRBJ1-3, with 7 bases identical to TRBD1. V lost 2 bases and J lost 3; bases outside the gene matches: 11. This CDR3 comprises 17 residues. Germline V gene data show CDR1 as SGHRS and CDR2 as YFSETQ. The DNA read from the CDR3 is TGCGCCAGCAGCTTCCGACCAGGGACAGAGAATGGAAACACC. As protein: CASSFRPGTENGNT. The entire CDR3 sequence reads CASSFRPGTENGNTIYF.

On this clone: The read finishes 3 residues shy of the CDR3 end, and the germline J gene is used to complete it. V is TRBV13 and J is TRBJ2-5; 9 bases match TRBD2. Germline V gives CDR1 PRHDT, CDR2 FYEKMQ (reference sequence). V shed 3 bases and J 2 bases; nucleotides not matched to a gene: 4. The CDR3 is 15 amino acids. This CDR3 reads CASSFEAGGQETQYF. Incomplete CDR3 DNA: TGTGCCAGCAGCTTTGAAGCGGGGGGACAAGAGACC.

Regarding this clone: The CDR3 end falls 3 residues outside the read, so it is completed with the germline J gene. The rearrangement links TRBV19 to TRBJ1-5; D remains ambiguous. Looked up from germline, CDR1 is LNHDA and CDR2 is SQIVND (reference sequence). The CDR3 has 16 amino acids. Deletions cut 5 bases from V and 6 bases from J, with 20 bases between. CDR3 residues: CASSSKGAGGFQPQHF. The sequenced CDR3 bases are TGTGCCAGTAGTTCAAAGGGAGCGGGAGGATTTCAGCCC.

The CDR3 DNA, read in part, is TGTGCCAGCAGTGAACAAGACGGGGGGGCCACAGATACG. Residues: CASSEQDGGATDT. The whole CDR3 sequence reads CASSEQDGGATDTQYF. J is TRBJ2-3 and V is TRBV6-1; 8 bases are shared with TRBD2. Read sequence stops 3 residues before the CDR3 end, and the germline J gene provides the missing end. The germline V gene has CDR1 MNHNS and CDR2 SASEGT. This CDR3 is built from 16 residues. V lost 2 bases, J lost 2 bases, and 6 bases stayed unmatched.

Worth noting for this clone: The DNA ends 3 residues before the CDR3 does, and the rest of the CDR3 is filled in from the germline J gene. The V gene is TRBV19, the J gene TRBJ2-3; 11 bases align to TRBD1. This CDR3 contains 16 residues. With 7 bases clipped from V and 5 bases from J, the junction kept 11 bases outside the gene matches. Per germline, CDR1 LNHDA and CDR2 SQIVND (reference sequence). CDR3 bases read: TGTGCCAGTACCCCCTCTGGGACAGGGGGGAGAGATACG. This encodes CASTPSGTGGRDT. The entire CDR3 is CASTPSGTGGRDTQYF.

A remark on this clone: The CDR3 extends 3 residues past the end of the read, so its final part is completed from the germline J gene. The chain combines TRBV2 with TRBJ1-1; D gene ambiguous. Between the trimmed V and J ends, which lost 5 bases and 1 base, there was a span of 11 bases. The CDR3 runs to 14 residues. The V gene's germline CDR1 is SNHLY and CDR2 FYNNEI. The covered CDR3 bases are TGTGCCAGCAGTACCCAGGCTCAGAACACTGAA. Protein product: CASSTQAQNTE. The whole CDR3 protein reads CASSTQAQNTEAFF.

In regard to this clone: The missing CDR3 end, 3 residues past where the read stops, is filled in from the germline J gene. The chain recombines TRBV7-2 with TRBJ1-2, with a possible D match to TRBD1 (5 bases). This CDR3 has 15 residues. Germline CDR1 is SGHTA and CDR2 is FQGNSA. Trimming stripped 5 bases from V and 5 bases from J, with 18 bases between. CDR3 sequence reads: CASSPLQGRGYGYTF. Partial CDR3 DNA: TGTGCCAGCAGCCCCCTACAAGGCCGGGGGTATGGC.

Comments on this clone: The sequenced fragment ends 3 residues before the CDR3 boundary, so the rest is inferred from the germline J gene. The V and J genes are TRBV9 and TRBJ1-4; 11 bases agree with TRBD1. Per germline, CDR1 SGDLS and CDR2 YYNGEE. The CDR3 is made up of 13 amino acids. After removal of 4 bases from V and 8 bases from J, the junction contained 1 base not matched to a gene. The sequenced CDR3 bases are TGTGCCAGCAGCCGGGACAGGGGGGAAAAA. Translation: CASSRDRGEK. From start to end, the CDR3 is CASSRDRGEKLFF.

Worth noting for this clone: The read is 3 residues too short to cover the CDR3 end, so that end is filled in from the germline J gene. The chain carries TRBV7-7 and TRBJ2-2; 8 nucleotides match TRBD2. Looked up from germline, CDR1 is SSHAT and CDR2 is FNYEAQ (reference sequence). V lost 4 bases and J lost 4; bases outside the gene matches: 5. The CDR3 is 15 amino acids. The CDR3 sequence: CASSSGGPGTGELFF. Incomplete CDR3 DNA: TGTGCCAGCAGCTCGGGGGGGCCGGGCACCGGGGAG.

Of note for this clone: The read terminates 3 residues before the CDR3 end, so the remaining end is supplied by the germline J gene. The gene calls are TRBV5-1 and TRBJ1-5, with a weak D call TRBD1 (5 bases). The CDR3 covers 16 residues. Per the germline V gene, CDR1 is SGHRS and CDR2 is YFSETQ. V dropped 4 bases and J dropped 0 bases, with 14 bases sitting between them. CDR3 bases read: TGCGCCAGCAGCCCGGGGGAGAGCAATAGCAATCAGCCC. It codes for CASSPGESNSNQP. The entire CDR3 reads CASSPGESNSNQPQHF.

On this clone itself: The read stops 3 residues short of the end of the CDR3; the missing end is completed from the germline J gene. The genes are TRBV6-1 and TRBJ1-6, with TRBD1 as a possible D gene (6 bases). This CDR3 comprises 15 residues. Trimming shortened V by 1 base and J by 6 bases, and 10 bases separated the two germline ends. Per germline, CDR1 MNHNS and CDR2 SASEGT. CDR3 region: CASSEGQGFNSPLHF. The sequenced CDR3 bases are TGTGCCAGCAGTGAAGGCCAGGGGTTTAATTCACCC.